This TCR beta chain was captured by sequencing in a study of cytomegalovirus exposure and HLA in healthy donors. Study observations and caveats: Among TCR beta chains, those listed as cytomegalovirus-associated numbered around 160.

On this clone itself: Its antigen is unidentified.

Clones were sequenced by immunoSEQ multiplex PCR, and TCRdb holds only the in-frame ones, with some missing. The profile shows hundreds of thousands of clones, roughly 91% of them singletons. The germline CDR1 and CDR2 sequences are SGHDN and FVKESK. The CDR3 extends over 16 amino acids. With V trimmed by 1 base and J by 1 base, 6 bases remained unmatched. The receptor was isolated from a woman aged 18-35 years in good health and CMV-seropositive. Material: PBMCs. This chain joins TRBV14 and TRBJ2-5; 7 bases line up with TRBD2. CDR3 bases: TGTGCCAGCAGCCAAGTATGGGGGACTACCCAAGAGACCCAGTACTTC. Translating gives CASSQVWGTTQETQYF.